The entry below describes one TCR beta chain. Antigen: not known. This specimen comes from a study of T cell responses to AZD1222 COVID-19 vaccine. Study-wide points: Elevations in Spike-specific TCR breadth and depth followed administration of two AZD1222 doses. Baseline antibody screening turned up just 6 or 7 seropositive AZD1222 recipients. Repertoire sampling happened only post peak T cell response.

Data came from immunoSEQ multiplex PCR; TCRdb stores just in-frame clones and leaves some out. Of about 150,000 clones in the sample, around nine tenths are singletons; the top ten hold approximately 1.5%. V shed 5 bases, J shed 8 bases, and the junction held 8 bases outside the gene matches. This CDR3 spans 14 amino acids. The germline V gene has CDR1 SNHLY and CDR2 FYNNEI. The source of this sequence is an adult in good health. The rearrangement links TRBV2 to TRBJ2-2, with 7 bases lining up with TRBD2. The source material was peripheral blood, sampled on day 0 of AZD1222 vaccination. DNA for the CDR3: TGTGCCAGCAGTTTCCTAGCGGCCGGGGGGGAGCTGTTTTTT. This translates into CASSFLAAGGELFF.